The clone carrying this TCR beta chain showed up just a few times. Its antigen is not identified. The sample originates from a study of beta chain features in type 1 diabetes. Whole-study context: Sorted cells examined across all samples numbered roughly 99,000,000.

Sequencing targeted expressed TCRB transcripts, as all isolated RNA had been reverse transcribed. Profiled with immunoSEQ multiplex PCR; TCRdb holds only in-frame clones, not every one. Here the sample spans about 250,000 clones, 14% being singletons. Sorting of CD4+ naive, central memory, regulatory and stem cell-like memory cells was performed via CD45RO/CCR7/CD25/CD127/CD95/CD27. Points from the study as a whole: Fewer junction insertions and more nucleotide deletions appeared in type 1 diabetes patients. Moderately but significantly shorter TCRB CDR3s were found in Type 1 diabetes patients in all four CD4+ subsets.

The sample comprised naive CD4+ T cells from blood. The sequence derives from a woman between 40 and 55 years old in good health.

CDR3 in amino acids: CASPERGGWETQYF. CDR3 in DNA: TGTGCCAGCCCCGAGCGGGGGGGCTGGGAGACCCAGTACTTC. The chain carries TRBV2 and TRBJ2-5; 10 bases are shared with TRBD2. This CDR3 is built from 14 residues. Trimming cost V 8 bases and J 5 bases; bases outside gene matches: 8. CDR1 and CDR2 (germline): SNHLY, FYNNEI.